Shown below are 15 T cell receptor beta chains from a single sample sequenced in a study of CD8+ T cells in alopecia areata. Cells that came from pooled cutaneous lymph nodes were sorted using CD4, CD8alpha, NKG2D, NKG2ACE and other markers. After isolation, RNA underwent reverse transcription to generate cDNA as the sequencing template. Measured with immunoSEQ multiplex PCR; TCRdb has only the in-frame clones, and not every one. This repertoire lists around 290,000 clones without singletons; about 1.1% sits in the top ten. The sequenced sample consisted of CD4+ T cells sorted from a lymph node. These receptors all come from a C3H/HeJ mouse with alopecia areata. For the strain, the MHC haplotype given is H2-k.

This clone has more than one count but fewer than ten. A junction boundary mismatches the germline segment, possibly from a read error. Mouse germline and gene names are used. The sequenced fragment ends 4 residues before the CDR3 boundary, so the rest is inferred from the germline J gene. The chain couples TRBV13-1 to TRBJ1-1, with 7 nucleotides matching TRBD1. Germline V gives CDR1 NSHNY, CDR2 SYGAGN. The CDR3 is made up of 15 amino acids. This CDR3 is CAGSDAGTANTEVFF. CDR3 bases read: TGTGCCGGCAGTGATGCCGGGACAGCAAACACA.

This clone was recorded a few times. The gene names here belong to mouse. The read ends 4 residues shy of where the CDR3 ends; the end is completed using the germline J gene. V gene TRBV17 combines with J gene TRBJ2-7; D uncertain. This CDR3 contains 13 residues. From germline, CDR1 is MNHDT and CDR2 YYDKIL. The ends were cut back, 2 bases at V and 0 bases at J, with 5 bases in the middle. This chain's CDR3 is CASSRLDSYEQYF. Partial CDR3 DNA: TGTGCTAGCAGTAGACTGGACTCCTAT.

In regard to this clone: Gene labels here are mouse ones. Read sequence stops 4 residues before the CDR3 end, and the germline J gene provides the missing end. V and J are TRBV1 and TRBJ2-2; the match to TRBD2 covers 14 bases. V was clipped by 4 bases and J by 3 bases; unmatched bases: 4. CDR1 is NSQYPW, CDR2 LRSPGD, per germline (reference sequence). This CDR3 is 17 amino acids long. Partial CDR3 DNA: TGCACCTGCAGTGGGGGGACTGGGGGGGCGTACACCGGG. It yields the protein CTCSGGTGGAYTG. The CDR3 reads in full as CTCSGGTGGAYTGQLYF. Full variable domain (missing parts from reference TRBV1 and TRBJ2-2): VTLLEQNPRWRLVPRGQAVNLRCILKNSQYPWMSWYQQDLQKQLQWLFTLRSPGDKEVKSLPGADYLATRVTDTELRLQVANMSQGRTLYCTCSGGTGGAYTGQLYFGEGSKLTVL.

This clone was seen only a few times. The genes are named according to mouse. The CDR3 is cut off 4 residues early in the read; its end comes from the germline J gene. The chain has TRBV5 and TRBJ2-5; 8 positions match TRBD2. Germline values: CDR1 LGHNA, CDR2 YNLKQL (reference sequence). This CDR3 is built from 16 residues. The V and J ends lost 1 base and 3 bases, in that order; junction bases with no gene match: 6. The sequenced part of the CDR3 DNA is TGTGCCAGCAGCCAAGCCCCGGACTGGGAGCAAGAC. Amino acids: CASSQAPDWEQD. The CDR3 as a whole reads CASSQAPDWEQDTQYF.

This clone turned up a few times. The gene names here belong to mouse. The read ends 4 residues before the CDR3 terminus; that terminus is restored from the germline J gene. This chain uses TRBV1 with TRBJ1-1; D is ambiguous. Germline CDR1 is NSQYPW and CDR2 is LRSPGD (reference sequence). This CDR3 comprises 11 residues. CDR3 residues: CTCSAFKEVFF. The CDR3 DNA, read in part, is TGCACCTGCAGTGCATTCAAA.

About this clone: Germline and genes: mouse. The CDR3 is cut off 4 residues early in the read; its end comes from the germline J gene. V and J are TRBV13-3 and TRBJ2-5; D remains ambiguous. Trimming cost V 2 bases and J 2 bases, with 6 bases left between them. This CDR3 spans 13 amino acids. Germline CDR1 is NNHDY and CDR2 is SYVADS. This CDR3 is CASSEPLQDTQYF. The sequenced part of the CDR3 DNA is TGTGCCAGCAGTGAACCACTCCAAGAC.

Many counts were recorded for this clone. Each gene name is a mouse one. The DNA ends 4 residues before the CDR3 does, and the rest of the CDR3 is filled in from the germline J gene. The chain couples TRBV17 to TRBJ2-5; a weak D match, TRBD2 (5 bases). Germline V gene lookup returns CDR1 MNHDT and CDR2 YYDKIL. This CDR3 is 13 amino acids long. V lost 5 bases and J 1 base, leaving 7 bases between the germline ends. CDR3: CASSLGYQDTQYF. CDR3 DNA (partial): TGTGCTAGCAGTCTGGGTTACCAAGAC. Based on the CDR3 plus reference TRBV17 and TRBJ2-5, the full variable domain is DTTVKQNPRYKLARVGKPVNLICSQTMNHDTMYWYQKKPNQAPKLLLFYYDKILNREADTFEKFQSSRPNNSFCSLYIGSAGLEYSAMYLCASSLGYQDTQYFGPGTRLLVL.

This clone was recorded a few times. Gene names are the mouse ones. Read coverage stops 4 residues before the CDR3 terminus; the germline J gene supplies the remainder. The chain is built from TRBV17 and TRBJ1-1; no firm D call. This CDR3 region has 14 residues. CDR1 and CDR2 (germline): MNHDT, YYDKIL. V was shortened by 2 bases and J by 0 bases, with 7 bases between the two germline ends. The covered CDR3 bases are TGTGCTAGCAGTAGAAACAGTGCAAACACA. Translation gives CASSRNSANT. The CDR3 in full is CASSRNSANTEVFF. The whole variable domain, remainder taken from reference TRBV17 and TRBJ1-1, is DTTVKQNPRYKLARVGKPVNLICSQTMNHDTMYWYQKKPNQAPKLLLFYYDKILNREADTFEKFQSSRPNNSFCSLYIGSAGLEYSAMYLCASSRNSANTEVFFGKGTRLTVV.

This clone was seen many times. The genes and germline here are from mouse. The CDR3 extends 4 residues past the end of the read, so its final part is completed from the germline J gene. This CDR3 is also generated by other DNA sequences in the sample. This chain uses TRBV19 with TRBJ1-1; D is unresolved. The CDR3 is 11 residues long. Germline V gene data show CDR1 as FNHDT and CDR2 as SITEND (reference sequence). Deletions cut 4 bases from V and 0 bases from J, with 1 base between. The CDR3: CASSQNTEVFF. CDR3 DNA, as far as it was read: TGTGCCAGCAGTCAGAACACA.

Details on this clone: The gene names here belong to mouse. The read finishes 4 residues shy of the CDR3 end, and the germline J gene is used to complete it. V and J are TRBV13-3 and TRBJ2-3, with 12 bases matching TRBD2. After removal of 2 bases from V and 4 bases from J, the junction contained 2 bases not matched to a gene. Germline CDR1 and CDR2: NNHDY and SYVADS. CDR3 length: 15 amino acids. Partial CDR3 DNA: TGTGCCAGCAGTGAGGGGACTGGGGGGACAGAA. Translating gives CASSEGTGGTE. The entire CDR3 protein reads CASSEGTGGTETLYF.

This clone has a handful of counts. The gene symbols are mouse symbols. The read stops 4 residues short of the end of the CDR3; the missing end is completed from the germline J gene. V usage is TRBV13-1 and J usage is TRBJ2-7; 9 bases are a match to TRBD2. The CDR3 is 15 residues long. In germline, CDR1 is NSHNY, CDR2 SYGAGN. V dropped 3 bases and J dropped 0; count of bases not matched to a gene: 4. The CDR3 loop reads CASSVGLGSSYEQYF. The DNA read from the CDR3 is TGTGCCAGCAGTGTCGGACTGGGGAGCTCCTAT.

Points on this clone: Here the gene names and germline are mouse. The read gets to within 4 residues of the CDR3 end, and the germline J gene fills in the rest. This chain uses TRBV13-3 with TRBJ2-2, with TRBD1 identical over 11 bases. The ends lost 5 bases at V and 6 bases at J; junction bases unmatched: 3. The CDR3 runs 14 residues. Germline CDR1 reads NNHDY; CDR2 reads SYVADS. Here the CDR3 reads CASRQGQGAGQLYF. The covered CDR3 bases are TGTGCCAGCAGACAGGGACAGGGGGCCGGG.

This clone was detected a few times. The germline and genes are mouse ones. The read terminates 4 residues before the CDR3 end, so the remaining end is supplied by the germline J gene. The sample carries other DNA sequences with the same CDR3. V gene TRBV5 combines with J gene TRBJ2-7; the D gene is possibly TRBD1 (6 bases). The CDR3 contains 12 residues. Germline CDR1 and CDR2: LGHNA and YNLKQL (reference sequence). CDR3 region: CASSQRGYEQYF. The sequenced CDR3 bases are TGTGCCAGCAGCCAAAGGGGGTAT.

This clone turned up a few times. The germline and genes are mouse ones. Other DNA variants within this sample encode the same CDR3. Here the CDR3 reads CASRDRGDEQYF. Partial CDR3 DNA: TGTGCCAGCAGAGACAGGGGTGAT. The chain recombines TRBV13-1 with TRBJ2-7; the match to TRBD1 covers 8 bases. The read falls 4 residues short of the CDR3 end, and the missing part is taken from the germline J gene. CDR3 size: 12 residues. Germline CDR1 is NSHNY and CDR2 is SYGAGN.

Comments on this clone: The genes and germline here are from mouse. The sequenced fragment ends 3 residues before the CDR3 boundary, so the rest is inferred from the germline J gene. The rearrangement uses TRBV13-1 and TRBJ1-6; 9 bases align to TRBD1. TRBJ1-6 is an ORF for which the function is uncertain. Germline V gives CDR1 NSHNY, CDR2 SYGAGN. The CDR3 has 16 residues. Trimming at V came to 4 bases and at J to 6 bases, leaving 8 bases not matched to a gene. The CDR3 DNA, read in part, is TGTGCCAGCAGTAAAAGGACAGGGGAGTCTAATTCGCCC. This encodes CASSKRTGESNSP. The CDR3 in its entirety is CASSKRTGESNSPLYF.